The entry below describes one T cell receptor (beta chain). The table lists this clone with a few counts. There is no known antigen for this receptor. No much larger clone is present one base from it, and per-base qualities are unavailable. Taken from the germline V gene (reference sequence), the CDR1 and CDR2 loops are SGHNT and YYREEE. From cysteine to phenylalanine, the CDR3 is 15 amino acids long. Only the CDR3 DNA stays, 45 bases, in frame from base 1. V is cut back by 0 bases and J by 1 base, with 2 bases in the junction unmatched. At one collaborating source in Seattle, patients were enrolled during active infection and were followed longitudinally through the course of disease. The collaborating institutions used their own protocols to collect whole blood in K2EDTA tubes. For TCRbeta analysis, collaborators shipped samples in one of three forms: frozen whole blood, isolated PBMCs, or DNA extracted from either of those sample types.

The immunoSEQ Assay, a bias-controlled multiplex PCR, was used to amplify TCRbeta CDR3 regions from genomic DNA. On the study's bioinformatics: The number of nucleated cells in each sample was estimated by amplification of reference gene primers within the assay. To quantify the absolute abundance of each unique TCRbeta CDR3 rearrangement, sequence reads were collapsed and filtered. For each sample, productive Simpson clonality was calculated as the square root of Simpson's diversity index over productive rearrangements. Held by TCRdb, this immuneACCESS table contains in-frame sequences only and omits some clones. Under half of the omission traces to an unresolved V gene where checked; the cause of the rest is unknown. V and J calls plus clone size are reproduced from that table; the DNA served to infer D and trimming. The sample table holds around 400,000 clones, of which 87% were seen once. The ten largest clones represent 2% to 2.5% of the sample.

This sample is part of a study of blood T cell repertoires in COVID-19 (dated by TCRdb to about 2020). Regarding the research as a whole: Collaborator samples came from the United States, Italy and Spain and covered acute and convalescent phases of COVID-19. The prospective study material was composed of cDNA or gDNA derived from T cells, B-cell-depleted T cells, or PBMCs. The dataset comprised deeply sampled blood TCRbeta repertoires from subjects exposed to, actively infected with, or recovered from COVID-19. The repertoires were released in a freely available public database intended as a resource for research on the immune response to SARS-CoV-2. The samples were drawn from two sources: the first 160 participants of the ongoing ImmuneRACE study, and some 1,300 subjects contributed by 6 global collaborators. The sample metadata nearly always contained a de-identified subject ID, COVID-19 status, age in years and sex. HLA class I and class II types, where available, came from metadata supplied by the sample provider rather than from assay-based typing.

General study outcomes and caveats: Clinical and demographic metadata were provided uncurated, with the amount varying by source and participant.

The sequenced sample was peripheral blood. The chain joins TRBV5-4 to TRBJ2-3; TRBD1 matches 7 bases in the middle. The source is an older woman with COVID-19, enrolled during active disease. The encoded CDR3 is CASSLGQGGTDTQYF. The DNA sequence reads TGTGCCAGCAGCTTGGGGCAGGGGGGCACAGATACGCAGTATTTT.